These 11 T cell receptor beta chains share one sample of origin, sequenced in a study of blood T cell repertoires in COVID-19. TCRdb's table, derived via immunoSEQ multiplex PCR, lists solely in-frame clones and lacks some. The table shows 100,000 to 150,000 clones, with 88% occurring only once. The specimen was peripheral blood. Receptors originate from a woman of 80 years or more with acute or convalescent COVID-19.

The chain recombines TRBV9 with TRBJ1-2; D is unresolved. The ends were cut back, 0 bases at V and 8 bases at J, with 14 bases in the middle. The V gene's germline CDR1 is SGDLS and CDR2 YYNGEE. This CDR3 contains 14 residues. CDR3 amino acids: CASSVDSGFGGYTF. CDR3 sequence (DNA): TGTGCCAGCAGCGTAGATTCCGGGTTTGGAGGCTACACCTTC.

The rearrangement joins TRBV6-5 to TRBJ1-6, with 7 bases that match TRBD1. The V gene end was trimmed by 6 bases and the J gene end by 7 bases; junction bases not matched to a gene: 6. Germline V CDR1 and CDR2: MNHEY, SVGAGI. This CDR3 has 14 residues. In nucleotides, the CDR3 is TGTGCCAGCAGACCGACAGGGAGGAATTCACCCCTCCACTTT. Amino acid sequence: CASRPTGRNSPLHF.

V usage is TRBV7-9 and J usage is TRBJ2-6; 8 nucleotides agree with TRBD1. Germline CDR1 SEHNR, CDR2 FQNEAQ (reference sequence). This CDR3 spans 16 amino acids. The trim removed 5 bases at V and 0 bases at J, leaving 3 bases unmatched. CDR3 nucleotides: TGTGCCAGCAGCCACGGACAGGGCTCTGGGGCCAACGTCCTGACTTTC. Encoded protein: CASSHGQGSGANVLTF.

The chain has TRBV25-1 and TRBJ1-1; 9 positions match TRBD1. V was clipped by 6 bases and J by 10 bases; unmatched bases: 9. From germline, CDR1 is MGHDK and CDR2 SYGVNS. This CDR3 has 13 residues. The CDR3 coding sequence is TGTGCCAGCAGAGAACAGGGGGCGCGAATAGCTTTCTTT. Translated: CASREQGARIAFF.

The J gene is TRBJ2-5, the V gene TRBV6-2 or TRBV6-3; tentative D call: TRBD1 (6 bases). V was cut by 6 bases and J by 4 bases, with 15 bases left in between. The CDR3 is made up of 14 amino acids. Germline V lookup: CDR1 MNHEY, CDR2 SVGEGT. The CDR3 sequence is CASSRNRVVETQYF. Written as DNA, the CDR3 is TGTGCCAGCAGCCGTAACAGGGTCGTAGAGACCCAGTACTTC.

This CDR3 is CASSFLGGTNNSPLHF. CDR3 DNA sequence: TGTGCCAGCAGTTTCCTAGGGGGCACCAATAATTCACCCCTCCACTTT. This chain connects TRBV27 to TRBJ1-6, with 7 bases lining up with TRBD1. This CDR3 comprises 16 residues. J lost 5 bases, V lost 3 bases, and 7 bases had no gene match. The germline V gene has CDR1 MNHEY and CDR2 SMNVEV (reference sequence).

This clone was seen only once. The chain links TRBV12-3 or TRBV12-4 to TRBJ2-1; no reliable D call. The CDR3 is made up of 11 amino acids. The V gene lost 5 bases and the J gene lost 10 bases, with 9 bases spanning the gap. The CDR3 DNA reads TGTGCCAGCAGTCCTAGTTGGGAGCAGTTCTTC. This sequence encodes CASSPSWEQFF.

The V and J genes are TRBV15 and TRBJ1-2; no firm D call. Trimming shortened V by 2 bases and J by 4 bases, and 17 bases separated the two germline ends. Germline assignment: CDR1 LNHNV and CDR2 YYDKDF (reference sequence). The CDR3 has 16 amino acids. The CDR3 sequence: CATSRRGTRERYGYTF. DNA of the CDR3: TGTGCCACCAGCAGAAGAGGAACCCGGGAACGCTATGGCTACACCTTC.

The genes are TRBV7-9 and TRBJ2-2; D unclear. The CDR3 has 14 residues. Looked up from germline, CDR1 is SEHNR and CDR2 is FQNEAQ (reference sequence). The ends were cut back, 0 bases at V and 9 bases at J, with 11 bases in the middle. CDR3 loop: CASSLAWASWELFF. In DNA, the CDR3 is TGTGCCAGCAGCTTAGCGTGGGCCTCCTGGGAGCTGTTTTTT.

The chain joins TRBV18 to TRBJ1-6; 8 nucleotides align to TRBD1. The CDR3 has 14 amino acids. The germline CDR1 and CDR2 sequences are KGHSH and LQKENI. V lost 4 bases and J lost 7; bases outside the gene matches: 3. The CDR3 nucleotides are TGTGCCAGCTCACTTGGACAGGGAAATTCACCCCTCCACTTT. It encodes CASSLGQGNSPLHF.

This clone was detected once. The V and J genes are TRBV4-1 and TRBJ2-2; 7 positions agree with TRBD1. Germline V gene lookup returns CDR1 MGHRA and CDR2 YSYEKL. The CDR3 spans 15 residues. Trimming removed 3 bases from V and 4 bases from J; junction bases left unmatched: 5. The CDR3: CASSQRRDSTGELFF. The CDR3 nucleotides read TGCGCCAGCAGCCAGCGCCGGGACAGCACCGGGGAGCTGTTTTTT.